This T cell receptor (beta chain) was profiled in a study of tumor and adjacent non-tumor tissue in lung cancer. Study-wide context: There were approximately twelve adenocarcinoma, a couple of squamous cell carcinoma and 1 small cell lung cancer cases. On average, productive TCRbeta reads reached about 4.4 million per sample.

The template was RNA from unsorted bulk tissue. The library came from three nested PCR rounds adapted from ARM-PCR protocols. Each CDR3 protein is one row after TCRdb ran MiXCR on the multiplex PCR reads. In the table there are 70,000 to 80,000 distinct CDR3 sequences, roughly 72% of which are singletons. Sequencing used lung tumor tissue. The clonotype was recovered from a woman in her forties with non-small cell lung cancer.

CDR3 amino acids: CISSSSGASYNEQFF. CDR3 DNA sequence: TGTATTAGCAGTTCCAGCGGGGCCTCCTACAATGAGCAGTTCTTC. The chain joins TRBV12-3 or TRBV12-4 to TRBJ2-1, with TRBD2 identical over 7 bases. This CDR3 is 15 amino acids long.